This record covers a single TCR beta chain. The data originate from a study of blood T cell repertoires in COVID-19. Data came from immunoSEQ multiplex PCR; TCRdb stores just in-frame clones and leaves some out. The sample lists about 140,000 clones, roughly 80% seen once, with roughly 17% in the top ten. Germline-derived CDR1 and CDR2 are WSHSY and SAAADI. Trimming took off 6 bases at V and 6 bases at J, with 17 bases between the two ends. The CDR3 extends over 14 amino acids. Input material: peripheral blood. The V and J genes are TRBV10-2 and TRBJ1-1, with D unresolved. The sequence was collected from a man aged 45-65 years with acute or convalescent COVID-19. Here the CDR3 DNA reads TGCGCCAGCAGACCCGGGGTTCTGGCATCTGAAGCTTTCTTT. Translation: CASRPGVLASEAFF.